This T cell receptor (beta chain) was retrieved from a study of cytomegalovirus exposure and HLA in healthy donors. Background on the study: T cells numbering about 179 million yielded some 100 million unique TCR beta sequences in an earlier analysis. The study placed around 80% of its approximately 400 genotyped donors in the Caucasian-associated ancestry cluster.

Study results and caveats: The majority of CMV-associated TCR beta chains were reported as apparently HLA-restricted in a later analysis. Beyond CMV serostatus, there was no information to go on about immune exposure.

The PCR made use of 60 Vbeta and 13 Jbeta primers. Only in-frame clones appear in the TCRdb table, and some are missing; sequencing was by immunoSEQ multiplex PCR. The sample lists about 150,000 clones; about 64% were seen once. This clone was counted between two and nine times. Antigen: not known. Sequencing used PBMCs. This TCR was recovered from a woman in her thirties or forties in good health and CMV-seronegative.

The CDR3 region is CASSSSSNRVGYTF. The CDR3 coding sequence is TGTGCCAGCAGCTCTTCTTCTAACAGGGTCGGCTACACCTTC. The chain recombines TRBV5-6 with TRBJ1-2; the D gene is possibly TRBD1 (6 bases). With 3 bases removed from V and 8 bases from J, the gap between germline ends came to 17 bases. The germline V gene encodes CDR1 SGHDT and CDR2 YYEEEE. The CDR3 has 14 residues.